A single sample is the source of the 26 T cell receptor beta chains below, sequenced in a study of T-cell memory formation after mild COVID-19. TCRdb reanalysed the 5' RACE reads using MiXCR and keeps one entry per CDR3 protein. This sample yields just under 550,000 distinct CDR3 sequences, of which roughly 22% are seen a single time; around 12% belongs to the top ten. The sequencing sample was made of PBMCs or a T cell subset sorted from them (not recorded which). The receptors come from an adult woman who had mild COVID-19 (a few samples of this study predate the infection). Cell type and time point are not known.

The V gene is TRBV12-3 or TRBV12-4, the J gene TRBJ1-5; a possible D gene is TRBD1 (5 bases). V shed 6 bases and J shed 7 bases, with 19 bases lying between them. This CDR3 has 15 residues. CDR3 protein: CASREGQGRGQPQHF. The CDR3 coding sequence is TGTGCCAGCAGGGAAGGTCAGGGAAGAGGCCAGCCCCAGCATTTT.

This clonotype was detected only a few times. DNA of the CDR3: TGTGCCAGCAGTTCACTCCGCAATCAGCCCCAGCATTTT. It translates to CASSSLRNQPQHF. The chain is built from TRBV12-3 or TRBV12-4 and TRBJ1-5; D is ambiguous. This CDR3 region has 13 residues. V lost 4 bases and J lost 2, with 6 bases in between.

The chain uses TRBV23-1 and TRBJ2-7; D gene unclear. TRBV23-1 is noted as an ORF with a role that remains uncertain. The CDR3 is made up of 14 amino acids. The V end was cut by 7 bases, the J end by 4 bases, with 17 bases between. CDR3 nucleotides: TGCGCCAGCACCACGCCGGACCGCCCTTACGAGCAGTACTTC. Protein sequence: CASTTPDRPYEQYF.

V and J are TRBV5-5 and TRBJ2-3; 8 nucleotides line up with TRBD2. The V segment lost 4 bases and the J segment 4 bases; nucleotides outside the gene matches: 11. The CDR3 has 16 residues. The germline V gene encodes CDR1 SGHKS and CDR2 YYEKEE (reference sequence). The CDR3 nucleotides read TGTGCCAGCAGCCGAGGGAACGGGGGGGCCGCAGATACGCAGTATTTT. Encoded protein: CASSRGNGGAADTQYF.

The CDR3 region is CASSFTGLYNEQFF. The CDR3 DNA is TGTGCCAGCAGCTTTACGGGACTGTACAATGAGCAGTTCTTC. This chain links TRBV7-9 with TRBJ2-1; maybe TRBD2 (6 bases). Germline loops: CDR1 SEHNR, CDR2 FQNEAQ (reference sequence). Trimming removed 3 bases at V and 4 bases at J, with 10 bases between. The CDR3 runs to 14 residues.

V and J are TRBV29-1 and TRBJ2-7; D may be TRBD1 or TRBD2 (5 bases each). V was shortened by 3 bases and J by 5 bases, with 17 bases between the two germline ends. The V gene's germline CDR1 is SQVTM and CDR2 ANQGSEA. The CDR3 is 14 amino acids. The CDR3 DNA is TGCAGCGTTGACCTAGCCGGGACCGTTAACGAGCAGTACTTC. This encodes CSVDLAGTVNEQYF.

V gene TRBV7-9 combines with J gene TRBJ1-1; D is unclear. Looked up from germline, CDR1 is SEHNR and CDR2 is FQNEAQ (reference sequence). This CDR3 contains 15 residues. V gave up 1 base and J gave up 1 base, with 10 bases separating them. The CDR3 DNA sequence: TGTGCCAGCAGCTTAGGACCAACGGGGAACACTGAAGCTTTCTTT. It yields the protein CASSLGPTGNTEAFF.

There are many counts of this clonotype. This chain links TRBV12-3 or TRBV12-4 with TRBJ2-2; D remains ambiguous. V was cut by 1 base and J by 1 base, with 7 bases left in between. This CDR3 is built from 15 residues. The CDR3 DNA reads TGTGCCAGCAGTTTAGGGACGTTGAACACCGGGGAGCTGTTTTTT. It translates to CASSLGTLNTGELFF.

This rearrangement joins TRBV5-1 to TRBJ2-1, with D uncertain. CDR1 and CDR2 (germline): SGHRS, YFSETQ. There are 12 residues in the CDR3. V gave up 4 bases and J gave up 5 bases, with 7 bases separating them. In DNA form, the CDR3 reads TGCGCCAGCAGCCCAGGACACAATGAGCAGTTCTTC. The encoded protein is CASSPGHNEQFF.

The V gene is TRBV12-5, the J gene TRBJ2-1; 9 bases map to TRBD1. The CDR3 is made up of 13 amino acids. Germline V gene sequence: CDR1 LGHNT, CDR2 FRNRAP. The ends lost 6 bases at V and 8 bases at J; junction bases unmatched: 5. CDR3 residues: CASGRGQGDEQFF. DNA for the CDR3: TGTGCTAGTGGCAGGGGACAGGGTGATGAGCAGTTCTTC.

Many counts were recorded for this clonotype. V usage is TRBV5-1 and J usage is TRBJ2-7; 9 bases match TRBD1. Per germline, CDR1 SGHRS and CDR2 YFSETQ. Trimming removed 5 bases from V and 5 bases from J; junction bases left unmatched: 8. The CDR3 sequence is 14 residues long. The CDR3: CASRKQGAGDEQYF. As DNA, the CDR3 is TGCGCCAGCAGGAAACAGGGGGCAGGGGACGAGCAGTACTTC.

This clonotype showed up just a few times. The chain links TRBV9 to TRBJ1-2; 9 bases map to TRBD1. The CDR3 has 15 amino acids. V shed 3 bases, J shed 6 bases, and the junction held 9 bases outside the gene matches. Germline-derived CDR1 and CDR2 are SGDLS and YYNGEE. CDR3 nucleotides: TGTGCCAGCAGCGGATATACAGGGGGCAGGAATGGCTACACCTTC. It is translated as CASSGYTGGRNGYTF.

This clonotype appeared a few times. The rearrangement uses TRBV7-9 and TRBJ1-2; D remains unclear. Germline-derived CDR1 and CDR2 are SEHNR and FQNEAQ (reference sequence). V lost 3 bases to trimming and J lost 3 bases, with 11 bases between them. CDR3 length: 14 residues. The CDR3: CASSLGGSYYGYTF. DNA for the CDR3: TGTGCCAGCAGCTTGGGCGGGAGCTACTATGGCTACACCTTC. The full variable domain, in which reference TRBV7-9 and TRBJ1-2 provide the parts outside the CDR3, is DTGVSQNPRHKITKRGQNVTFRCDPISEHNRLYWYRQTLGQGPEFLTYFQNEAQLEKSRLLSDRFSAERPKGSFSTLEIQRTEQGDSAMYLCASSLGGSYYGYTFGSGTRLTVV.

The table lists this clonotype with a few counts. The chain couples TRBV7-9 to TRBJ2-6; the D is unclear. CDR1 is SEHNR and CDR2 is FQNEAQ in the germline V gene (reference sequence). The CDR3 has 17 amino acids. Trimming removed 1 base at V and 4 bases at J, with 14 bases between. The CDR3 sequence: CASSLVPRLTGANVLTF. For the CDR3, the DNA is TGTGCCAGCAGCTTAGTCCCCCGGTTGACCGGGGCCAACGTCCTGACTTTC.

This clonotype was counted a single time. The rearrangement joins TRBV5-1 to TRBJ2-7; D perhaps matches TRBD1 (6 bases). Trimming took off 3 bases at V and 2 bases at J, with 18 bases between the two ends. CDR1 and CDR2 from the germline V gene are SGHRS and YFSETQ. The CDR3 is 16 residues long. In DNA form, the CDR3 reads TGCGCCAGCAGCTACTGGGCCCTGCAGGGGACCTACGAGCAGTACTTC. Translating gives CASSYWALQGTYEQYF.

V and J are TRBV18 and TRBJ1-1; possibly TRBD1 for D (6 bases). Germline values: CDR1 KGHSH, CDR2 LQKENI. The CDR3 has 14 amino acids. V was clipped by 6 bases and J by 4 bases, with 15 bases between them. CDR3 sequence reads: CASSVRQDITEAFF. CDR3 nucleotides: TGTGCCAGCTCCGTGAGACAGGACATCACTGAAGCTTTCTTT.

The table lists this clonotype with a few counts. Written as DNA, the CDR3 is TGTGCCAGCAGCTTAGCCTTGACAAGGGTAGGTCAGCCCCAGCATTTT. Amino acids: CASSLALTRVGQPQHF. J is TRBJ1-5 and V is TRBV7-8, with D unclear. Germline CDR1 is SGHVS and CDR2 is FQNEAQ. The CDR3 sequence is 16 residues long. V was clipped by 0 bases and J by 6 bases, with 15 bases between them.

The CDR3 nucleotides read TGTGCCAGCACCATCACGAGGGGGGAAAAAGATACGCAGTATTTT. Its translation is CASTITRGEKDTQYF. V gene TRBV7-2 combines with J gene TRBJ2-3; D is tentatively TRBD1 or TRBD2 (6 bases each). The germline V and J ends were trimmed by 7 bases and 5 bases, with 19 bases remaining between them. The germline V gene encodes CDR1 SGHTA and CDR2 FQGNSA. CDR3 size: 15 residues.

This clonotype occurred many times. The CDR3 loop is CANTEGETQYF. Here the CDR3 DNA reads TGTGCCAACACGGAAGGAGAGACCCAGTACTTC. This chain links TRBV7-9 with TRBJ2-5; D ambiguous. CDR1 and CDR2 (germline): SEHNR, FQNEAQ (reference sequence). The CDR3 length is 11 residues. V gave up 10 bases and J gave up 4 bases, with 10 bases separating them. Combining the CDR3 with reference TRBV7-9 and TRBJ2-5 gives the whole variable domain DTGVSQNPRHKITKRGQNVTFRCDPISEHNRLYWYRQTLGQGPEFLTYFQNEAQLEKSRLLSDRFSAERPKGSFSTLEIQRTEQGDSAMYLCANTEGETQYFGPGTRLLVL.

The chain employs TRBV5-1 and TRBJ2-7; D not certain. Germline lookup yields CDR1 SGHRS and CDR2 YFSETQ. This CDR3 has 12 amino acids. Trimming stripped 4 bases from V and 5 bases from J, with 10 bases between. The CDR3 protein is CASSERADEQYF. The CDR3, as DNA: TGCGCCAGCAGCGAAAGGGCGGACGAGCAGTACTTC.

This clonotype appeared many times. The chain carries TRBV7-8 and TRBJ2-2; no clear D. The CDR3 runs 14 residues. Germline CDR1 and CDR2: SGHVS and FQNEAQ. Trimming shortened V by 2 bases and J by 5 bases, and 9 bases separated the two germline ends. The CDR3 spells CASSLSSGTGELFF. The CDR3 region has the DNA TGTGCCAGCAGCTTATCATCCGGGACCGGGGAGCTGTTTTTT.

This clonotype appeared many times. The rearrangement links TRBV5-6 to TRBJ1-6; D is undetermined. CDR3 length: 16 residues. Trimming pared 0 bases from V and 3 bases from J, leaving 10 bases between. Germline CDR1 is SGHDT and CDR2 is YYEEEE. CDR3 loop: CASSLEGTLYNSPLHF. In DNA form, the CDR3 reads TGTGCCAGCAGCTTGGAGGGAACTCTCTATAATTCACCCCTCCACTTT. Variable domain in full (rest from reference TRBV5-6 and TRBJ1-6): DAGVTQSPTHLIKTRGQQVTLRCSPKSGHDTVSWYQQALGQGPQFIFQYYEEEERQRGNFPDRFSGHQFPNYSSELNVNALLLGDSALYLCASSLEGTLYNSPLHFGNGTRLTVT.

This clonotype occurred a few times. The rearrangement uses TRBV9 and TRBJ2-1; the match to TRBD2 covers 7 bases. CDR3 length equals 17 residues. Unmatched junction bases numbered 16, after V lost 3 bases and J lost 7 bases. Germline V CDR1 and CDR2: SGDLS, YYNGEE. The CDR3 spells CASSEGPPGLGPNEQFF. The CDR3 nucleotides read TGTGCCAGCAGCGAGGGCCCCCCCGGACTAGGTCCTAATGAGCAGTTCTTC.

The J gene is TRBJ2-1, the V gene TRBV7-2; D is possibly TRBD1 or TRBD2 (6 bases each). Trimming pared 1 base from V and 9 bases from J, leaving 19 bases between. This CDR3 region has 16 residues. CDR1 is SGHTA, CDR2 FQGNSA, per germline. CDR3 protein: CASSLVDRGAAGEQFF. The CDR3, as DNA: TGTGCCAGCAGCTTAGTAGATAGGGGGGCGGCGGGTGAGCAGTTCTTC.

The V call is TRBV6-2 or TRBV6-3, the J call TRBJ2-1; TRBD2 aligns across 9 bases. Germline CDR1 MNHEY, CDR2 SVGEGT. Unmatched junction bases numbered 7, after V lost 5 bases and J lost 2 bases. This CDR3 region has 16 residues. CDR3 sequence: CASSRLADSTYNEQFF. CDR3 DNA: TGTGCCAGCAGTAGACTAGCGGATTCCACCTACAATGAGCAGTTCTTC.

The chain uses TRBV27 and TRBJ1-2, with 7 bases matching TRBD1. The J segment lost 6 bases and the V segment lost 6 bases, leaving 4 bases of the junction unmatched. Per germline, CDR1 MNHEY and CDR2 SMNVEV (reference sequence). This CDR3 has 12 amino acids. The CDR3 is CASRQGFHGYTF. CDR3 DNA sequence: TGTGCCAGCAGACAGGGGTTTCATGGCTACACCTTC.